This T cell receptor beta chain was documented in a study of T cell changes during pregnancy in multiple sclerosis. Clones were read by immunoSEQ multiplex PCR, and TCRdb kept only the in-frame ones, dropping some. The sample shows about 36,000 clones, 92% of them seen only once. V was trimmed by 7 bases and J by 1 base, leaving 11 bases between them. The CDR3 covers 13 residues. Germline V gives CDR1 SNHLY, CDR2 FYNNEI. Sequences were derived from CD4+ T cells from peripheral blood mononuclear cells, sampled after pregnancy. This chain uses TRBV2 with TRBJ2-7; the D is unclear. This TCR derives from a female donor with multiple sclerosis, enrolled in a pregnancy study. The CDR3 region is CASTPRVSYEQYF. The CDR3 nucleotides read TGTGCCAGCACCCCCCGGGTGTCCTACGAGCAGTACTTC. Drawing the rest from reference TRBV2 and TRBJ2-7, the complete variable domain is EPEVTQTPSHQVTQMGQEVILRCVPISNHLYFYWYRQILGQKVEFLVSFYNNEISEKSEIFDDQFSVERPDGSNFTLKIRSTKLEDSAMYFCASTPRVSYEQYFGPGTRLTVT.